This T cell receptor beta chain was retrieved from a study of human T cells and chemical hapten exposure. The study's findings and limits: The formation of large CDR3 similarity clusters by expanded TCRs significantly exceeded that of controls. The study found that DPC sensitization did not change TCRs above 1 in 1000 frequency.

This sample's time point: patch test 1, 2 weeks after DPC sensitization. Stated treatment: therapeutic diphenylcyclopropenone sensitization with weekly scalp DPC. Each donor was an alopecia patient between 18 and 70 years of age who qualified for DPC. Remarks on this clonotype: Its antigen is not known.

TCRdb re-called the RACE reads with MiXCR, one entry per CDR3 protein. The sample includes around 120,000 distinct CDR3 sequences, roughly 15% seen only once; the top ten take 0.92%. Trimming took off 5 bases at V and 2 bases at J, with 12 bases between the two ends. The CDR3 has 15 residues. Germline CDR1 and CDR2: SGHVS and FNYEAQ. The chain couples TRBV7-6 to TRBJ2-2, with unresolved D. Here the sequenced sample was whole blood, taken in connection with sensitization to the hapten diphenylcyclopropenone (DPC). The receptor comes from a man younger than 35 with alopecia areata. Some clones in this sample may be carry-over from other donors' samples. CDR3 nucleotide sequence: TGTGCCAGCAGCCCTCGCGGCCAAAACACCGGGGAGCTGTTTTTT. Its translation is CASSPRGQNTGELFF.